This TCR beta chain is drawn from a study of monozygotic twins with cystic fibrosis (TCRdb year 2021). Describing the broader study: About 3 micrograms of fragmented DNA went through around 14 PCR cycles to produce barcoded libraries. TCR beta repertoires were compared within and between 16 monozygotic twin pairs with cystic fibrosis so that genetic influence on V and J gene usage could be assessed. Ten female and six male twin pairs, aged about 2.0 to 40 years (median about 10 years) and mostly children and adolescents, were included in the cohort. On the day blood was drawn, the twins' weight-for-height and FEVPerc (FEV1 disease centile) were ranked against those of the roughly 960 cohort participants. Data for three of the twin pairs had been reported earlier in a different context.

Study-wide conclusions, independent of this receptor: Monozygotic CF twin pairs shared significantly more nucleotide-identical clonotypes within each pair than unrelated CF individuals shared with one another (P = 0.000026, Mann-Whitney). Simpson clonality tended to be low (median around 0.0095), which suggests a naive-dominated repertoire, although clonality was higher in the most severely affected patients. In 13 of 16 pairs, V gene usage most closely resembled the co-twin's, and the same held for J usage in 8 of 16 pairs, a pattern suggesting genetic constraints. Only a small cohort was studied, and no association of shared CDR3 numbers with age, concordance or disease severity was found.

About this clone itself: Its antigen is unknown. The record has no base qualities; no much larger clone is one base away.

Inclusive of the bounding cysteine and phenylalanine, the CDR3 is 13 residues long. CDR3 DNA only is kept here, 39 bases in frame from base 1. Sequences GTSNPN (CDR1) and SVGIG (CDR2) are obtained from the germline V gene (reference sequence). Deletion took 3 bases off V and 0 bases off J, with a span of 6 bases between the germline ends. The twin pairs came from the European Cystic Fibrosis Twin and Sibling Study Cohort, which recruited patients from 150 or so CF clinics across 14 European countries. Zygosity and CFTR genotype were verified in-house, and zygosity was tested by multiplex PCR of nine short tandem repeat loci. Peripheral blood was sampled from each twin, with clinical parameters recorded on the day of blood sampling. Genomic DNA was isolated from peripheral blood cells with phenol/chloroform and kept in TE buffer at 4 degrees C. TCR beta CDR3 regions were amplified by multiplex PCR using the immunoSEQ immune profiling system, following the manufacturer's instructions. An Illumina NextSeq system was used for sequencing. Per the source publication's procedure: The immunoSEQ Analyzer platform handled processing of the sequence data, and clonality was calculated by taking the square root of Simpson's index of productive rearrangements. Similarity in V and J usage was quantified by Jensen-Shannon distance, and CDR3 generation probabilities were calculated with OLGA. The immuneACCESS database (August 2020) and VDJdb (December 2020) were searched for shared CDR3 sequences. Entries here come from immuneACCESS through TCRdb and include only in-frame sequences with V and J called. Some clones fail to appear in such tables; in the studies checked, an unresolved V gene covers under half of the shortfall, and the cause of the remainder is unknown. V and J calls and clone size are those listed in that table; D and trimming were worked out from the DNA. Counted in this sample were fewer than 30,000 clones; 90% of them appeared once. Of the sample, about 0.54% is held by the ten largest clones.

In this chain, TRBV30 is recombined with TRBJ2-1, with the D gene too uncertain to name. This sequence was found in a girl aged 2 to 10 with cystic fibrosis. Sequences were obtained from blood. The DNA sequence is TGTGCCTGGAGCGGAAACTCCTACAATGAGCAGTTCTTC. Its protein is CAWSGNSYNEQFF.